This T cell receptor (beta chain) was profiled in a study of CD8+CD57+ T cells in acquired aplastic anemia. Study details: Each DNA sample taken from sorted CD4+ and CD8+ cells came to approximately 3.2 ug on average. Some 10 million reads, on average, were obtained for CD4+ cells from healthy donors. Study-wide points: Comparison of patients with controls identified 25 to 35 shared CD8+ CDR3 sequences. For CD8+ Simpson's diversity, patients and controls showed no significant difference.

CDR3 length: 15 residues. Germline V gene sequence: CDR1 WSHSY, CDR2 SAAADI. According to the study, genomic DNA was the template for TCR beta VDJ and CDR3 profiling. A single record per CDR3 protein comes from TCRdb applying MiXCR to the reads. The sample records under 200,000 distinct CDR3 sequences, 50% to 75% being singletons. Turning to this clonotype: Its antigen is unidentified. Being one base from a much bigger clone, this may be a read error.

The sequencing sample was made of sorted CD4+, CD8+, or CD8+CD57+ T cells (not recorded which) from PBMCs. This receptor was identified in a human donor in good health. This chain joins TRBV10-2 and TRBJ1-1; D gene uncertain. The CDR3 is CASGESPEEGTEAFF. CDR3 bases: TGCGCCAGCGGTGAGTCGCCCGAGGAAGGCACTGAAGCTTTCTTT.